This passage covers 19 T cell receptor beta chains from one sample sequenced in a study of OX40 agonist ivuxolimab in advanced cancers. Libraries were prepared by immunoSEQ multiplex PCR; TCRdb keeps only in-frame clonotypes and omits some of them. The sample comprises 65,000 to 95,000 clones, 86% of which are singletons, and 5.5% to 8% rests with the top ten. The sample was CD4+ or CD8+ T cells sorted from blood, taken in a trial of the OX40 agonist ivuxolimab. These receptors all stem from an adult with an advanced solid tumor such as melanoma, head and neck, liver or kidney cancer.

The V gene is TRBV7-3, the J gene TRBJ1-3, with D hard to call. Trimming removed 2 bases from V and 0 bases from J, with 8 bases in between. CDR1 is SGHTA, CDR2 FQGTGA, per germline. The CDR3 contains 15 residues. CDR3 residues: CASSLRADSGNTIYF. CDR3 coding DNA: TGTGCCAGCAGCTTACGGGCAGACTCTGGAAACACCATATATTTT.

This sequence joins TRBV5-4 and TRBJ2-5; D is perhaps TRBD1 (5 bases). The CDR3 is made up of 13 amino acids. V was cut by 4 bases and J by 5 bases, with 12 bases left in between. Germline CDR1 reads SGHNT; CDR2 reads YYREEE (reference sequence). As DNA, the CDR3 is TGTGCCAGCAGCGAAGGGGCAGCGGAGACCCAGTACTTC. Amino acid sequence: CASSEGAAETQYF.

The chain has TRBV7-6 and TRBJ2-7; D remains unclear. V lost 3 bases, J lost 0 bases, and 12 bases lay in between. The CDR3 sequence is 15 residues long. CDR1 is SGHVS, CDR2 FNYEAQ, per germline. CDR3 nucleotides: TGTGCCAGCAGCTTCGGCGAATCAAGCTCCTACGAGCAGTACTTC. This codes for CASSFGESSSYEQYF. Supplemented by reference TRBV7-6 and TRBJ2-7, the full variable domain reads GAGVSQSPRYKVTKRGQDVALRCDPISGHVSLYWYRQALGQGPEFLTYFNYEAQQDKSGLPNDRFSAERPEGSISTLTIQRTEQRDSAMYRCASSFGESSSYEQYFGPGTRLTVT.

This chain joins TRBV7-9 and TRBJ1-1; D unclear. V dropped 0 bases and J dropped 1 base, with 6 bases sitting between them. Germline V gene lookup returns CDR1 SEHNR and CDR2 FQNEAQ (reference sequence). CDR3 length equals 14 residues. Here the CDR3 reads CASSLADWNTEAFF. Written as DNA, the CDR3 is TGTGCCAGCAGCTTAGCGGACTGGAACACTGAAGCTTTCTTT.

This chain links TRBV7-2 with TRBJ2-2, with a possible D match to TRBD1 (6 bases). CDR1 SGHTA and CDR2 FQGNSA come from the germline V gene. V was shortened by 5 bases and J by 5 bases, with 15 bases between the two germline ends. CDR3 size: 15 residues. The CDR3 DNA reads TGTGCCAGCAGCGCTTCCGGGACACCTACCGGGGAGCTGTTTTTT. It translates to CASSASGTPTGELFF.

The J gene is TRBJ1-3, the V gene TRBV6-1; D is unclear. The CDR3 runs to 15 residues. Germline CDR1 and CDR2: MNHNS and SASEGT. V gave up 7 bases and J gave up 1 base, with 14 bases separating them. DNA for the CDR3: TGTGCCAGCACATCGGTCACCGGGTCTGGAAACACCATATATTTT. This sequence encodes CASTSVTGSGNTIYF.

V gene TRBV5-1 combines with J gene TRBJ2-7; D is unresolved. The CDR3 is 16 residues long. Trimming pared 7 bases from V and 0 bases from J, leaving 20 bases between. CDR1 and CDR2 (germline): SGHRS, YFSETQ. In DNA, the CDR3 is TGCGCCAGCTGTCTACTGCAAGGACGGACCTCCTACGAGCAGTACTTC. As protein: CASCLLQGRTSYEQYF.

This chain links TRBV30 with TRBJ1-3; 8 bases match TRBD1. Germline values: CDR1 GTSNPN, CDR2 SVGIG (reference sequence). The CDR3 loop spans 15 amino acids. Trimming cost V 2 bases and J 3 bases; bases outside gene matches: 6. CDR3 amino acids: CAWSPPGTGGNTIYF. The DNA of the CDR3 is TGTGCCTGGAGTCCCCCGGGGACAGGTGGAAACACCATATATTTT.

Only one count was recorded for this clone. This CDR3 reads CASSLERGRLQETQYF. The DNA for the CDR3 is TGCGCCAGCAGCTTGGAAAGGGGGCGTTTGCAAGAGACCCAGTACTTC. The V and J genes are TRBV5-1 and TRBJ2-5; 7 nucleotides agree with TRBD1. The CDR3 totals 16 residues. The ends lost 0 bases at V and 2 bases at J; junction bases unmatched: 7. Germline V lookup: CDR1 SGHRS, CDR2 YFSETQ.

J is TRBJ2-6 and V is TRBV4-1; D is perhaps TRBD1 or TRBD2 (5 bases each). The CDR3 is 15 residues long. Trimming removed 4 bases from V and 1 base from J, with 8 bases in between. Germline V gene sequence: CDR1 MGHRA, CDR2 YSYEKL. This CDR3 is CASSLWGSGANVLTF. The CDR3 nucleotides read TGCGCCAGCAGCCTATGGGGGTCTGGGGCCAACGTCCTGACTTTC.

V is TRBV6-1 and J is TRBJ1-2, with TRBD1 as a possible D gene (6 bases). Deletions cut 7 bases from V and 3 bases from J, with 12 bases between. This CDR3 spans 13 amino acids. CDR1 is MNHNS and CDR2 is SASEGT in the germline V gene. The CDR3 loop reads CASNGGGDYGYTF. In nucleotides, the CDR3 is TGTGCCAGCAATGGAGGGGGAGACTATGGCTACACCTTC.

This chain connects TRBV7-2 to TRBJ2-6; the match to TRBD1 covers 7 bases. V trimming: 3 bases; J trimming: 3 bases; junction bases outside the gene matches: 5. The CDR3 consists of 16 residues. Germline V gives CDR1 SGHTA, CDR2 FQGNSA. CDR3 DNA sequence: TGTGCCAGCAGCTTTTCTGCAGGGGGTGGGGCCAACGTCCTGACTTTC. Its protein is CASSFSAGGGANVLTF.

The chain uses TRBV4-3 and TRBJ2-3; D is uncertain. This CDR3 contains 14 residues. Trimming removed 0 bases at V and 2 bases at J, with 6 bases between. From germline, CDR1 is LGHNA and CDR2 YSLEER. In DNA, the CDR3 is TGCGCCAGCAGCCAAGATCGAAACACAGATACGCAGTATTTT. This codes for CASSQDRNTDTQYF.

The chain carries TRBV5-1 and TRBJ1-1, with TRBD1 as a possible D gene (6 bases). This CDR3 spans 14 amino acids. CDR1 SGHRS and CDR2 YFSETQ come from the germline V gene. V lost 4 bases, J lost 1 base, and 11 bases lay in between. The CDR3 DNA sequence: TGCGCCAGCAGCAAGGACAGCCAGAACACTGAAGCTTTCTTT. The encoded protein is CASSKDSQNTEAFF.

The V call is TRBV7-2, the J call TRBJ1-5; TRBD1 might be the D (6 bases). With 5 bases removed from V and 4 bases from J, the gap between germline ends came to 18 bases. Germline V gives CDR1 SGHTA, CDR2 FQGNSA. The CDR3 extends over 16 amino acids. The CDR3 coding sequence is TGTGCCAGCAGCACCCTTGGGCAGGGGCTGAATCAGCCCCAGCATTTT. Amino acid sequence: CASSTLGQGLNQPQHF.

This sequence joins TRBV9 and TRBJ1-2; no clear D gene. This CDR3 is built from 14 residues. Trimming took off 0 bases at V and 5 bases at J, with 11 bases between the two ends. Looked up from germline, CDR1 is SGDLS and CDR2 is YYNGEE. CDR3 region: CASSVAYGSYGYTF. DNA of the CDR3: TGTGCCAGCAGCGTAGCTTATGGGTCATATGGCTACACCTTC.

The chain uses TRBV2 and TRBJ1-2; no reliable D call. CDR1 SNHLY and CDR2 FYNNEI come from the germline V gene. This CDR3 contains 12 residues. The V end lost 10 bases, the J end lost 2 bases, and 11 bases lay between the germline ends. The CDR3 loop reads CATTYGNYGYTF. The CDR3 DNA reads TGTGCCACCACATACGGAAACTATGGCTACACCTTC.

The rearrangement links TRBV10-2 to TRBJ2-3; D gene unclear. CDR3 size: 13 residues. V was cut by 8 bases and J by 2 bases, with 11 bases left in between. Per germline, CDR1 WSHSY and CDR2 SAAADI. The CDR3 DNA sequence: TGCGCCAGCTGGAGAACGGACACAGATACGCAGTATTTT. Encoded protein: CASWRTDTDTQYF.

The V call is TRBV4-1, the J call TRBJ1-1, with 7 bases lining up with TRBD1. Germline values: CDR1 MGHRA, CDR2 YSYEKL. This CDR3 is 16 amino acids long. V dropped 3 bases and J dropped 1; count of bases not matched to a gene: 8. CDR3 nucleotides: TGCGCCAGCAGCCAGGTAGCAGGGGGTTGGAACACTGAAGCTTTCTTT. Translated, it gives CASSQVAGGWNTEAFF.